This TCR beta chain appears in the sequencing data of a study of naive and memory T cell subsets. Whole-study findings and limits: Between naive and memory subsets, TCR abundance power law exponents differed.

V was pared by 9 bases and J by 4 bases, with 4 bases of the junction left unmatched. Germline lookup yields CDR1 MNHNY and CDR2 SVGAGI (reference sequence). CDR3 length: 12 residues. An equimolar mix of two oligonucleotides served as the beta constant-region primer for TRBC1 and TRBC2. Nested alpha and beta constant-region primers with the SP2 primer drove four PCR rounds on ligated cDNA. In TCRdb, the UMI-ligation and nested PCR reads were re-called with MiXCR into one record per CDR3 protein. The table has about 120,000 distinct CDR3 sequences, roughly 36% seen once. This clonotype has just a few counts. The antigen remains undetermined.

This chain uses TRBV6-6 with TRBJ2-3, with TRBD1 identical over 7 bases. The clonotype originates from a human donor in good health. The sample consisted of central memory CD4+ T cells from blood. CDR3 sequence reads: CASKTGSDTQYF. The CDR3 nucleotides read TGTGCCAGTAAGACAGGGTCAGATACGCAGTATTTT.